This TCR beta chain was observed in a study of shared clonotypes between healthy human individuals. Sequenced by immunoSEQ multiplex PCR; TCRdb stores in-frame clones only, minus some. The sample carries around 980,000 clones, more than 75% recorded once. The ends were cut back, 2 bases at V and 0 bases at J, with 10 bases in the middle. CDR1 is MNHEY, CDR2 SMNVEV, per germline (reference sequence). This CDR3 region has 15 residues. General study findings and limits: On the whole, naive subsets had larger estimated richness than memory subsets had. Clonotype sharing across several donors was observed for around 5% of naive CD4 clonotypes.

Concerning this clone itself: Its specificity is not known.

The V gene is TRBV27, the J gene TRBJ1-1; D remains unclear. The TCR was taken from a man in his late teens or twenties in good health. Some clones in this sample may be carry-over from other donors' samples. The sequenced material came from memory CD4+ T cells from PBMCs. Subset specified: CD45RA-negative fraction. DNA for the CDR3: TGTGCCAGCAGTTTAGTAGGGTTAATGAACACTGAAGCTTTCTTT. Amino acid sequence: CASSLVGLMNTEAFF.